This T cell receptor (beta chain) was identified during a study of blood T cells in healthy people across ages. Findings of the study overall: CMV infection status of these donors was not known. Diversity was higher, and naive CD4+ cells more numerous, in long-lived donors than in aged donors.

Donor samples were obtained from healthy Caucasian individuals from Russia, aged about 6 to 100. Then a second PCR, running roughly 7 to 11 cycles, was carried out with a sample-barcoded 5' primer and a J-beta primer mix. Each sample provided no less than 2.5 million CDR3-containing paired-end reads. TCRdb processed the 5' RACE reads anew with MiXCR; each CDR3 protein has one entry. Altogether some 750,000 distinct CDR3 sequences are present, over 20% being singletons, with the ten largest covering 20% to 25%. This clonotype was detected many times. Its antigen is currently unknown. The receptor was isolated from a man between 70 and 80 years old in good health. Sequencing was done on a sample of blood.

The CDR3 is CASSQESRGGLDEQFF. The CDR3 DNA sequence: TGTGCCAGCAGCCAAGAATCCCGCGGGGGACTGGATGAGCAGTTCTTC. The V call is TRBV4-2, the J call TRBJ2-1, with 7 bases lining up with TRBD2. Germline V gives CDR1 LGHNA, CDR2 YNFKEQ. This CDR3 region has 16 residues. With V trimmed by 0 bases and J by 8 bases, 10 bases remained unmatched.